These T cell receptor beta chains were read from a single sample in a study of beta chain features in type 1 diabetes. Measured with immunoSEQ multiplex PCR; TCRdb has only the in-frame clones, and not every one. Of 240,000 or so clones listed, about 70% are singletons. Sample: naive CD4+ T cells from blood. The receptors come from a man between 25 and 39 years old in good health. Both conserved end residues are part of each CDR3. A D gene is named only where the DNA matches it firmly. Where a row states a size, it is once, few, many or the class of an expanded clone; other rows omit it.

V gene	J gene	clone size	D gene	CDR3 protein	CDR3 DNA
TRBV28	TRBJ2-7	.	TRBD1	CASSSGQGSSYEQYF	TGTGCCAGCAGTTCGGGACAGGGAAGTTCCTACGAGCAGTACTTC
TRBV30	TRBJ2-1	.	TRBD1	CAWSVLDRERNEQFF	TGTGCCTGGAGTGTATTGGACAGGGAACGCAATGAGCAGTTCTTC
TRBV7-2	TRBJ2-5	.	TRBD2	CASSLSGREETQYF	TGTGCCAGCAGCTTAAGCGGGAGGGAAGAGACCCAGTACTTC
TRBV10-3	TRBJ1-2	.	.	CAIRPEGGSGYTF	TGTGCCATCAGACCGGAGGGAGGGAGTGGCTACACCTTC
TRBV15	TRBJ2-7	.	.	CATSLQGSRSYEQYF	TGTGCCACCAGTTTACAGGGATCCAGGTCCTACGAGCAGTACTTC
TRBV5-4	TRBJ1-5	.	.	CASSLAGSNQPQHF	TGTGCCAGCAGCTTGGCCGGTTCCAATCAGCCCCAGCATTTT
TRBV29-1	TRBJ2-1	.	TRBD2	CSVEDRGWTSGNNNEQFF	TGCAGCGTTGAAGACAGGGGGTGGACTAGCGGGAATAACAATGAGCAGTTCTTC
TRBV25-1	TRBJ1-3	.	TRBD1	CASRLTGSGNTIYF	TGTGCCAGCAGGCTGACAGGGTCTGGAAACACCATATATTTT
TRBV30	TRBJ2-1	.	.	CAWVGGAYNEQFF	TGTGCCTGGGTAGGTGGCGCTTACAATGAGCAGTTCTTC
TRBV20-1	TRBJ1-2	.	.	CSASPLEGYTF	TGCAGTGCTAGTCCCTTAGAAGGCTACACCTTC
TRBV30	TRBJ2-7	few	.	CAWSLGYEQYF	TGTGCCTGGAGCCTGGGCTACGAGCAGTACTTC
TRBV5-1	TRBJ2-3	.	.	CASSFRVPSSTDTQYF	TGCGCCAGCAGCTTTCGGGTACCCTCCAGCACAGATACGCAGTATTTT
TRBV30	TRBJ1-1	.	.	CAWSGQLGFGEAFF	TGTGCCTGGAGTGGACAGTTGGGGTTTGGTGAAGCTTTCTTT
TRBV29-1	TRBJ2-1	few	TRBD2	CSDYPLAGGYNEQFF	TGCAGCGATTACCCTCTAGCGGGAGGGTACAATGAGCAGTTCTTC
TRBV30	TRBJ2-5	.	TRBD2	CAWSPLPGLAETQYF	TGTGCCTGGAGTCCCCTCCCCGGACTAGCAGAGACCCAGTACTTC
TRBV28	TRBJ2-7	.	.	CASSTAGPGEQYF	TGTGCCAGCAGTACTGCCGGGCCGGGGGAGCAGTACTTC
TRBV9	TRBJ2-7	.	.	CASSVGRQGPTYEQYF	TGTGCCAGCAGCGTGGGCCGCCAGGGGCCTACCTACGAGCAGTACTTC
TRBV5-1	TRBJ2-1	.	.	CASSPRTYNEQFF	TGCGCCAGCAGCCCTCGGACTTACAATGAGCAGTTCTTC
TRBV15	TRBJ2-5	.	.	CATSRDRAAQETQYF	TGTGCCACCAGCAGAGATCGGGCGGCCCAAGAGACCCAGTACTTC
TRBV14	TRBJ2-7	once	.	CASSTSHPSYEQYF	TGTGCCAGCTCCACAAGTCACCCTTCCTACGAGCAGTACTTC
TRBV19	TRBJ1-5	.	.	CASSIGGQPQHF	TGTGCCAGTAGTATAGGGGGGCAGCCCCAGCATTTT
TRBV29-1	TRBJ2-7	.	TRBD2	CSVALRENHEQYF	TGCAGCGTTGCTTTGCGGGAGAACCACGAGCAGTACTTC
TRBV13	TRBJ2-4	.	.	CASSLRSGTAKNIQYF	TGTGCCAGCAGCTTAAGGAGTGGCACTGCCAAAAACATTCAGTACTTC
TRBV29-1	TRBJ2-7	.	.	CSVEGTSYEQYF	TGCAGCGTCGAAGGGACATCCTACGAGCAGTACTTC
TRBV7-2	TRBJ2-1	.	TRBD2	CASSLVGTSGNEQFF	TGTGCCAGCAGCTTAGTGGGGACTAGCGGCAATGAGCAGTTCTTC
TRBV7-2	TRBJ2-1	.	.	CASPDEQFF	TGTGCCAGCCCCGATGAGCAGTTCTTC
TRBV30	TRBJ2-1	.	.	CAWSLFLDSYNEQFF	TGTGCCTGGAGCCTCTTCCTAGATTCCTACAATGAGCAGTTCTTC
TRBV25-1	TRBJ1-1	.	.	CASREAFF	TGTGCCAGCAGGGAAGCTTTCTTT
TRBV9	TRBJ2-1	few	.	CASSVVSAYNEQFF	TGTGCCAGCAGCGTAGTATCCGCCTACAATGAGCAGTTCTTC
TRBV5-1	TRBJ2-2	.	.	CASSLNTGELFF	TGCGCCAGCAGCCTCAACACCGGGGAGCTGTTTTTT
TRBV15	TRBJ1-2	.	.	CATPGSGYTF	TGTGCCACCCCGGGGTCGGGCTACACCTTC
TRBV2	TRBJ2-7	.	TRBD1	CASSVPGQGSEQYF	TGTGCCAGCAGTGTCCCGGGACAGGGGTCCGAGCAGTACTTC
TRBV4-3	TRBJ2-1	.	TRBD2	CASSQEVSGSGYNEQFF	TGCGCCAGCAGCCAAGAAGTCAGCGGGAGTGGGTACAATGAGCAGTTCTTC
TRBV29-1	TRBJ2-7	.	TRBD2	CSASGSAYEQYF	TGCAGCGCAAGCGGGAGCGCCTACGAGCAGTACTTC
TRBV29-1	TRBJ1-2	.	TRBD1	CSTLAATGSYGYTF	TGCAGCACACTAGCGGCGACAGGGTCCTATGGCTACACCTTC
TRBV13	TRBJ2-3	.	TRBD2	CASSSKYSGRPGDTQYF	TGTGCCAGCAGCTCGAAATATAGCGGGAGGCCGGGGGATACGCAGTATTTT
TRBV5-1	TRBJ2-3	.	.	CASSADSTDTQYF	TGCGCCAGCAGCGCGGACAGCACAGATACGCAGTATTTT
TRBV6-1	TRBJ2-3	.	TRBD1	CASSRRQGSTDTQYF	TGTGCCAGCAGCAGAAGACAGGGTAGCACAGATACGCAGTATTTT
TRBV30	TRBJ2-3	.	TRBD2	CAWSVQVILAGTDTQYF	TGTGCCTGGAGTGTACAAGTAATCCTAGCGGGAACAGATACGCAGTATTTT
TRBV2	TRBJ2-5	.	.	CASSEAEVGAEGQYF	TGTGCCAGCAGTGAAGCAGAAGTTGGGGCAGAGGGCCAGTACTTC
TRBV5-6	TRBJ2-3	.	TRBD2	CASSLRTSGSGNTDTQYF	TGTGCCAGCAGCCTCCGGACTAGCGGGAGCGGGAACACAGATACGCAGTATTTT
TRBV25-1	TRBJ2-1	.	TRBD2	CASSLAGGHEQFF	TGTGCCAGCTCTCTAGCGGGGGGACATGAGCAGTTCTTC
TRBV5-6	TRBJ2-1	.	.	CASSLKVYNEQFF	TGTGCCAGCAGCTTGAAGGTGTACAATGAGCAGTTCTTC
TRBV7-9	TRBJ2-3	.	.	CASRPGQYF	TGTGCCAGCAGGCCTGGGCAGTATTTT
TRBV7-2	TRBJ2-5	.	TRBD2	CASRLAGAETQYF	TGTGCCAGCAGACTAGCGGGAGCAGAGACCCAGTACTTC
TRBV5-6	TRBJ2-3	.	.	CASSLTKTDTQYF	TGTGCCAGCAGCTTGACAAAAACAGATACGCAGTATTTT
TRBV5-6	TRBJ2-7	.	.	CASSLWGEQYF	TGTGCCAGCAGCTTATGGGGAGAGCAGTACTTC
TRBV5-6	TRBJ1-6	.	.	CASSLGQGNSPLHF	TGTGCCAGCAGCTTGGGTCAGGGTAATTCACCCCTCCACTTT